This TCR beta chain was captured by sequencing in a study of OX40 agonist ivuxolimab in advanced cancers. Sequencing was performed with immunoSEQ multiplex PCR; in TCRdb, only in-frame clones are kept and a portion is missing. The sample consists of some 47,000 clones, 79% of them appearing once. This sequence was found in an adult with an advanced solid tumor such as melanoma, head and neck, liver or kidney cancer. The starting material was CD4+ or CD8+ T cells sorted from blood, obtained in a trial of the OX40 agonist ivuxolimab.

CDR3 nucleotide sequence: TGTGCCAGCAGCTTCCTAGACCTTAGCGGGCAACCCCAGCAGTACTTC. Translation: CASSFLDLSGQPQQYF. This chain joins TRBV7-8 and TRBJ2-7, with 7 bases that match TRBD2. Losses at the gene ends were 3 bases for V and 8 bases for J; bases not matched to a gene: 16. CDR3 length: 16 amino acids. Germline-derived CDR1 and CDR2 are SGHVS and FQNEAQ.